This TCR beta chain comes out of a study of regulatory T cells in long-lasting Graves disease. The time point denotes: newly diagnosed GD, antithyroid drugs for less than 3 months. Researchers made the TCR library from RNA that was extracted from PBMCs. Under American Thyroid Association guidelines, Graves' disease was diagnosed. Arm-PCR of CDR3 regions and iRepertoire HTBI primers were the basis on which TCR beta libraries were built. MiXCR, applied by TCRdb to the multiplex PCR reads, yields one record per CDR3 protein. The sample holds 420,000 or so distinct CDR3 sequences, about 15% seen once. In this sample, this clonotype turned up a few times. Its cognate antigen is unknown. Notes on the study in general: Persistent Graves' patients showed less TCR diversity than newly diagnosed ones.

The same sample was also studied in work on T cells in Graves' hyperthyroidism and ophthalmopathy.

This clonotype was obtained from a young woman with Graves disease. The sample here was peripheral blood mononuclear cells (PBMCs), taken at new diagnosis, from a patient treated with antithyroid drugs.

CDR3 protein: CASSPTGGGNQPQHF. In DNA form, the CDR3 reads TGTGCCAGCAGCCCGACAGGGGGCGGAAATCAGCCCCAGCATTTT. This rearrangement joins TRBV3-1 to TRBJ1-5, with TRBD1 matching 10 bases. Germline trimming cut 4 bases from V and 4 bases from J; bases unmatched to any gene: 4. Germline CDR1 is LGHDT and CDR2 is YNNKEL (reference sequence). The CDR3 has 15 residues. Complete variable domain (other parts from reference TRBV3-1 and TRBJ1-5): DTAVSQTPKYLVTQMGNDKSIKCEQNLGHDTMYWYKQDSKKFLKIMFSYNNKELIINETVPNRFSPKSPDKAHLNLHINSLELGDSAVYFCASSPTGGGNQPQHFGDGTRLSIL.